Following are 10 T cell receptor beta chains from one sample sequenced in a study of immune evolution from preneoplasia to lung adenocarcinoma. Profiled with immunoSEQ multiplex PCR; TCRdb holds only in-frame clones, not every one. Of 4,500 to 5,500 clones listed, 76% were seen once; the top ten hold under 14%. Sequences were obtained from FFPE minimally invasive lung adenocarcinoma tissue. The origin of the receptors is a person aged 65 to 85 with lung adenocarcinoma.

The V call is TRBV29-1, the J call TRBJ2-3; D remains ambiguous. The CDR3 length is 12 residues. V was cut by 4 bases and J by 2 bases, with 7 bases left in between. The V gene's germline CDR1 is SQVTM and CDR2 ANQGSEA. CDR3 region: CSVVATTDTQYF. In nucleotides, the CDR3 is TGCAGCGTTGTGGCTACCACAGATACGCAGTATTTT.

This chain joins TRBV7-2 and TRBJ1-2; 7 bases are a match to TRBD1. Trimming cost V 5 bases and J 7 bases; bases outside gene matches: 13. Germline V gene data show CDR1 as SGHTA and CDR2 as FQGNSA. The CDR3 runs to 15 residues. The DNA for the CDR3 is TGTGCCAGCAGCAGACAGGGTTCGGGTGTGGGTGGCTACACCTTC. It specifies CASSRQGSGVGGYTF.

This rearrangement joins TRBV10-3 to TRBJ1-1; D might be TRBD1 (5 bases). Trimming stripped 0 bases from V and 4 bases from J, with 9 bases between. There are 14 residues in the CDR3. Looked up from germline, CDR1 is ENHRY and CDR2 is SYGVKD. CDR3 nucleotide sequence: TGTGCCATCAGTGAGTCGATGGGGGGCACTGAAGCTTTCTTT. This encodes CAISESMGGTEAFF.

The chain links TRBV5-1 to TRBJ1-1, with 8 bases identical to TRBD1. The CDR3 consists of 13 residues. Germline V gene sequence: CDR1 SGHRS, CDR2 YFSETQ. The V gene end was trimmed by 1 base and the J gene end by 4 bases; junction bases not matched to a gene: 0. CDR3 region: CASSLTGGTEAFF. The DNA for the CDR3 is TGCGCCAGCAGCTTGACAGGGGGCACTGAAGCTTTCTTT.

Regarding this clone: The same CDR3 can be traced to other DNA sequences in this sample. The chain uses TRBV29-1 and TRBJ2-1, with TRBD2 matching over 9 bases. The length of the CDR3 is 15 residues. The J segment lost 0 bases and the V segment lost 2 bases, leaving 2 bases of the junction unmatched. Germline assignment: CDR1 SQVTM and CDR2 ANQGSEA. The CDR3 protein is CSVELSGSSYNEQFF. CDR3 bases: TGCAGCGTTGAACTTAGCGGGAGCTCCTACAATGAGCAGTTCTTC.

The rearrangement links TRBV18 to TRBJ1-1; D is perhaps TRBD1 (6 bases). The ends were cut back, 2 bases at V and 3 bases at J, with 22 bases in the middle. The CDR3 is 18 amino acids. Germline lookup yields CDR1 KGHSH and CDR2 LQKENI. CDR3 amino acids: CASSPDSTGLLGDTEAFF. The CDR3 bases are TGTGCCAGCTCACCAGATTCGACAGGTCTGCTAGGGGACACTGAAGCTTTCTTT.

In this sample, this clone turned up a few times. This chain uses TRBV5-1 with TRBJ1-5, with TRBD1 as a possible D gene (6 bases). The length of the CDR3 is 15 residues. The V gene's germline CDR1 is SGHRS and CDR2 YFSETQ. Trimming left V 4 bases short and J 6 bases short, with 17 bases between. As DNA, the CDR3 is TGCGCCAGCAGCCCGACCCTTGGGGGCGCTCAGCCCCAGCATTTT. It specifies CASSPTLGGAQPQHF.

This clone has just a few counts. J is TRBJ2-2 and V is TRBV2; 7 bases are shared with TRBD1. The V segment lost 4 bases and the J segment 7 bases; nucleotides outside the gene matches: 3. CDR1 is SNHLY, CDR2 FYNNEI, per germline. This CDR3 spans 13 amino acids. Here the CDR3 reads CASSVGGGGELFF. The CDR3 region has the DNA TGTGCCAGCAGTGTAGGGGGCGGCGGGGAGCTGTTTTTT.

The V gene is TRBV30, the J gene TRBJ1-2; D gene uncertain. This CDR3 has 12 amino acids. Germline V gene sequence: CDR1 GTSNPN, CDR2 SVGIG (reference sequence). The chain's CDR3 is CAWAPTNYGYTF. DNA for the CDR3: TGTGCATGGGCTCCAACTAACTATGGCTACACCTTC.

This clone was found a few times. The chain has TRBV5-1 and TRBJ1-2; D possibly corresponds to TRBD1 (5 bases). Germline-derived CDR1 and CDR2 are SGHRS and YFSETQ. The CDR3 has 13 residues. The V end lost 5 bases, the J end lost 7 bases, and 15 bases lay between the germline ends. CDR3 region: CASSSHGASGYTF. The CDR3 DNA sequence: TGCGCCAGCAGTTCACACGGGGCGTCTGGCTACACCTTC.